This paragraph covers one TCR beta chain sequence. The antigen remains unidentified. The data were obtained in a study of shared clonotypes between healthy human individuals. Caucasian adults residing in Nashville, Tennessee made up all the donors. Looked up from germline, CDR1 is SGHTA and CDR2 is FQGNSA. V was clipped by 4 bases and J by 5 bases, with 12 bases between them. The CDR3 totals 14 residues. Assay: immunoSEQ multiplex PCR; the TCRdb copy retains only in-frame clones and omits some. Seen here are roughly 2,500,000 clones, 80% to 95% observed once, and the top ten hold approximately 0.36%. Study-wide findings and caveats: Large depth notwithstanding, sorted-subset sequencing proved incomplete by rarefaction.

The chain couples TRBV7-2 to TRBJ1-5, with TRBD1 as a possible D gene (5 bases). This TCR derives from a man aged 18 to 35 in good health. Some clones in this sample may be carry-over from other donors' samples. The sample was naive CD4+ T cells from PBMCs. Subset here: CD45RA+ positively selected. The CDR3 is CASSSQVGDQPQHF. As DNA, the CDR3 is TGTGCCAGCAGCTCACAGGTGGGCGATCAGCCCCAGCATTTT.